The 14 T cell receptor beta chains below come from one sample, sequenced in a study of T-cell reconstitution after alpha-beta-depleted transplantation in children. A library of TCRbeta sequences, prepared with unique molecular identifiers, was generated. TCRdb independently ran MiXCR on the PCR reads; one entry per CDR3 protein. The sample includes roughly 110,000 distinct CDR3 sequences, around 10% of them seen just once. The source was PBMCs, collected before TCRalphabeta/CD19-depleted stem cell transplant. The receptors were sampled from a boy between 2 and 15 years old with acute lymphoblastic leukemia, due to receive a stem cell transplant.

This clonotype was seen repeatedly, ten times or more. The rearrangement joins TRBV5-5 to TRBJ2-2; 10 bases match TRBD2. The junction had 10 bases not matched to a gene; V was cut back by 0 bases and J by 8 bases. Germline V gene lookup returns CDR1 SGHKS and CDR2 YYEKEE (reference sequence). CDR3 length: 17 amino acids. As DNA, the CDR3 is TGTGCCAGCAGCTTGGATGGGCTAGCGGGAGCCCCAGGGGAGCTGTTTTTT. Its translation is CASSLDGLAGAPGELFF.

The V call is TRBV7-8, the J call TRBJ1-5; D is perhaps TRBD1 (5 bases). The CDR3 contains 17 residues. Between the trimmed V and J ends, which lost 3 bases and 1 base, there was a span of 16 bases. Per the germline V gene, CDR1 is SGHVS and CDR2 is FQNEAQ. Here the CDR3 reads CASSLADRGPSNQPQHF. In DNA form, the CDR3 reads TGTGCCAGCAGCTTGGCTGACAGAGGGCCGAGCAATCAGCCCCAGCATTTT.

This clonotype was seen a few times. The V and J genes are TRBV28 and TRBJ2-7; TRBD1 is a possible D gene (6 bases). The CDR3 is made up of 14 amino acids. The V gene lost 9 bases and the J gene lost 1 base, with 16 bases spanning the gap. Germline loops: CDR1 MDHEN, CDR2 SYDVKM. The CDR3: CASDKTGSSYEQYF. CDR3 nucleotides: TGTGCCAGTGATAAAACAGGGTCGTCCTACGAGCAGTACTTC. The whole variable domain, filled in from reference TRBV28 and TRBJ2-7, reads DVKVTQSSRYLVKRTGEKVFLECVQDMDHENMFWYRQDPGLGLRLIYFSYDVKMKEKGDIPEGYSVSREKKERFSLILESASTNQTSMYLCASDKTGSSYEQYFGPGTRLTVT.

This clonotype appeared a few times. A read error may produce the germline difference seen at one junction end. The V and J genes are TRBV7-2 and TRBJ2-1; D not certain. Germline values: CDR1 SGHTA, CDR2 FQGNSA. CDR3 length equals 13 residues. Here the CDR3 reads CASSSGSNNEQFF. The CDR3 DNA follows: TGTGCCAGCAGCTCGGGCTCCAACAATGAGCAGTTCTTC. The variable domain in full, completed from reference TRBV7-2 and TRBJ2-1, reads GAGVSQSPSNKVTEKGKDVELRCDPISGHTALYWYRQSLGQGLEFLIYFQGNSAPDKSGLPSDRFSAERTGGSVSTLTIQRTQQEDSAVYLCASSSGSNNEQFFGPGTRLTVL.

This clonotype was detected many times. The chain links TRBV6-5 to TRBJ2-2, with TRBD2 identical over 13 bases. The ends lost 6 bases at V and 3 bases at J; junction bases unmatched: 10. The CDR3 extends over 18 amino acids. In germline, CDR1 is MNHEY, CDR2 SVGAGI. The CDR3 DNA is TGTGCCAGCAGGACCCGGACTAGCGGGAGAGGGTACACCGGGGAGCTGTTTTTT. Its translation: CASRTRTSGRGYTGELFF.

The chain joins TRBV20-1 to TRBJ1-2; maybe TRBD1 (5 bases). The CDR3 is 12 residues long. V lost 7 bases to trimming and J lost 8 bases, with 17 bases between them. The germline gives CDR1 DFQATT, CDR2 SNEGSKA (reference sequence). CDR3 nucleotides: TGCAGTGATGGGCCAGGAGCAGGGGGCTACACCTTC. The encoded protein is CSDGPGAGGYTF.

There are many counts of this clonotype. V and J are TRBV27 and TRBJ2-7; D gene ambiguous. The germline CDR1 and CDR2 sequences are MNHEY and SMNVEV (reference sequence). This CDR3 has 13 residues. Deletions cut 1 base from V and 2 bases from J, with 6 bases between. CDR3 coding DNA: TGTGCCAGCAGTTTATACATAACCTACGAGCAGTACTTC. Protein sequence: CASSLYITYEQYF.

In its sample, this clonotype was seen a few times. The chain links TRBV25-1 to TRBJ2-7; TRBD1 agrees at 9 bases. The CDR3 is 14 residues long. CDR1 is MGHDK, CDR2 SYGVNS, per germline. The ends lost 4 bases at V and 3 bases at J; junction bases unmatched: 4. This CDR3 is CASSGGDRDYEQYF. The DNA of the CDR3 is TGTGCCAGCAGTGGGGGGGACAGGGACTACGAGCAGTACTTC.

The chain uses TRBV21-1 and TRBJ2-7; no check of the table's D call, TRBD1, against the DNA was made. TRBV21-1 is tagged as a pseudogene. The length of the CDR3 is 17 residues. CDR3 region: CASIEVPTGGYLYEQYF. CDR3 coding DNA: TGTGCCAGCATCGAGGTCCCCACTGGGGGTTATCTCTACGAGCAGTACTTC.

CDR3 DNA sequence: TGTGCCAGCAGCCGTCTAGCGGGAGGGGACACAGATACGCAGTATTTT. Its protein product is CASSRLAGGDTDTQYF. V gene TRBV11-3 combines with J gene TRBJ2-3; 12 nucleotides align to TRBD2. The germline V gene encodes CDR1 SGHNT and CDR2 YENEEA. J gave up 2 bases and V 5 bases, and 5 bases lay outside the gene matches. The CDR3 spans 16 residues.

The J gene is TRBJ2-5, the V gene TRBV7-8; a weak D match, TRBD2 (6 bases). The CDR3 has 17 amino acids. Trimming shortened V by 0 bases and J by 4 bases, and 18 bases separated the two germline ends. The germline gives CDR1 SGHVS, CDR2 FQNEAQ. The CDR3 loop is CASSLAPPGSHTETQYF. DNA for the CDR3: TGTGCCAGCAGCTTAGCCCCCCCCGGGAGCCACACAGAGACCCAGTACTTC.

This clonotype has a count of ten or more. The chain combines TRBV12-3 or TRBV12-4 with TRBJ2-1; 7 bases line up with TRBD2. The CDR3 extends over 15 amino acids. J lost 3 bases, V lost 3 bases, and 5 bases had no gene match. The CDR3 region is CASSFMAGDYNEQFF. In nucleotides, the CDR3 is TGTGCCAGCAGTTTTATGGCGGGGGACTACAATGAGCAGTTCTTC.

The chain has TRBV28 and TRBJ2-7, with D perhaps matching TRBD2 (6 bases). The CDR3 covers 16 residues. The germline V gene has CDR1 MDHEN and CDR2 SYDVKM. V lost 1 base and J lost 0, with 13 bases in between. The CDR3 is CASSLFGGEPSYEQYF. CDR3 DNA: TGTGCCAGCAGTTTATTTGGCGGGGAGCCCTCCTACGAGCAGTACTTC.

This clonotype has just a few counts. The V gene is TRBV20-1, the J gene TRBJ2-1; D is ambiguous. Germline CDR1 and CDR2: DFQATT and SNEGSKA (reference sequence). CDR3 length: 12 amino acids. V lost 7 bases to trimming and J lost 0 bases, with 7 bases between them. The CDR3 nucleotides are TGCAGTGTACTAAGCTCCTACAATGAGCAGTTCTTC. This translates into CSVLSSYNEQFF.